These T cell receptor beta chains were read from a single sample in a study of blood T cell repertoires in COVID-19. Produced via immunoSEQ multiplex PCR; TCRdb's table is partial and in-frame only. The table shows about 100,000 clones, with roughly 89% occurring only once. The specimen sequenced was peripheral blood. The receptors come from a man aged 65-85 years with acute or convalescent COVID-19. CDR3s include the opening cysteine and the closing phenylalanine or tryptophan. D genes are given only for firm matches. Rows give clone size only sometimes, using once, few, many, or a class for an expanded clone.

>.|TRBJ2-7|TRBV6-6|.
CASSTGSYEQYF
TGTGCCAGCAGTACCGGTTCCTACGAGCAGTACTTC
>.|TRBJ1-1|TRBV6-5|TRBD1
CASSYSLQGAPQAFF
TGTGCCAGCAGTTATTCTTTACAGGGGGCTCCCCAAGCTTTCTTT
>.|TRBJ1-5|TRBV18|.
CASSPENQPQHF
TGTGCCAGCTCACCAGAGAATCAGCCCCAGCATTTT
>.|TRBJ2-4|TRBV5-1|.
CASSLDTGTKNIQYF
TGCGCCAGCAGCTTGGATACAGGGACCAAAAACATTCAGTACTTC
>.|TRBJ1-6|TRBV6-5|TRBD1
CASSYSDRSNSPLHF
TGTGCCAGCAGTTACTCGGACAGGAGTAATTCACCCCTCCACTTT
>.|TRBJ1-3|TRBV7-9|.
CASSLGSWGPLSGNTIYF
TGTGCCAGCAGCTTAGGATCGTGGGGGCCACTCTCTGGAAACACCATATATTTT
>.|TRBJ1-1|TRBV5-1|.
CASSVRQERSEAFF
TGCGCCAGCAGCGTAAGACAGGAGAGGAGTGAAGCTTTCTTT
>once|TRBJ1-5|TRBV6-5|TRBD1
CASKSRGLSNQPQHF
TGTGCCAGTAAATCCAGGGGGCTTTCCAATCAGCCCCAGCATTTT
>.|TRBJ1-6|TRBV4-1|.
CASSLGLNSPLHF
TGCGCCAGCAGCCTGGGACTCAATTCACCCCTCCACTTT
>.|TRBJ1-5|TRBV15|.
CATSTLGGQPQHF
TGTGCCACCAGCACCCTCGGAGGGCAGCCCCAGCATTTT
>.|TRBJ1-2|TRBV10-1|.
CASTRKYPYGYTF
TGCGCCAGCACTAGAAAGTACCCCTATGGCTACACCTTC
>few|TRBJ1-3|TRBV11-3|.
CASSLVRDSGNTIYF
TGTGCCAGCAGCTTAGTTCGAGACTCTGGAAACACCATATATTTT
>few|TRBJ2-2|TRBV5-1|TRBD1
CASSLGTGHSTGELFF
TGCGCCAGCAGCTTAGGGACAGGGCATAGCACCGGGGAGCTGTTTTTT
>.|TRBJ1-1|TRBV10-2|.
CASQGLAAGTEAFF
TGCGCCAGCCAGGGACTGGCGGCGGGCACTGAAGCTTTCTTT
>.|TRBJ2-7|TRBV19|TRBD1
CASSDRGYEQYF
TGTGCCAGTTCCGACAGGGGCTACGAGCAGTACTTC
>.|TRBJ1-1|TRBV6-5|TRBD1
CASRYDRDMSTEAFF
TGTGCCAGCAGATATGACAGGGATATGTCCACTGAAGCTTTCTTT
>.|TRBJ1-1|TRBV10-3|.
CAISRNRANTEAFF
TGTGCCATCAGTCGAAACAGGGCCAACACTGAAGCTTTCTTT
>once|TRBJ2-3|TRBV28|.
CASSLWGGATDTQYF
TGTGCCAGCAGTTTATGGGGCGGGGCCACAGATACGCAGTATTTT
>.|TRBJ1-2|TRBV7-9|TRBD1
CASSFTGGAYGYTF
TGTGCCAGCAGCTTTACAGGGGGCGCATATGGCTACACCTTC
>.|TRBJ2-3|TRBV7-9|TRBD2
CASSLAGGDTQYF
TGTGCCAGCAGCTTAGCGGGGGGGGATACGCAGTATTTT
>.|TRBJ2-7|TRBV5-1|.
CASSFQGEQYF
TGCGCCAGCAGCTTCCAGGGCGAGCAGTACTTC
>.|TRBJ1-5|TRBV19|TRBD1
CASSMGDRDYQPQHF
TGTGCCAGTAGTATGGGGGACAGGGATTATCAGCCCCAGCATTTT
>.|TRBJ2-2|TRBV5-4|.
CASSFPGTNTGELFF
TGTGCCAGCAGCTTTCCGGGAACGAACACCGGGGAGCTGTTTTTT
>.|TRBJ1-4|TRBV28|.
CASTLYPGWRDNEKLFF
TGTGCCAGCACCCTTTACCCTGGGTGGCGGGATAATGAAAAACTGTTTTTT
>.|TRBJ1-1|TRBV7-9|.
CASSSYRDGAEAFF
TGTGCCAGCAGCTCTTACAGGGACGGGGCTGAAGCTTTCTTT
>.|TRBJ1-4|TRBV2|.
CAIVRQGSLTTNEKLFF
TGTGCCATAGTCCGGCAGGGTTCGCTCACAACTAATGAAAAACTGTTTTTT
>.|TRBJ1-1|TRBV11-3|.
CASSPLRGNTEAFF
TGTGCCAGCAGCCCACTACGGGGGAACACTGAAGCTTTCTTT
>.|TRBJ1-2|TRBV10-3|.
CAISGGNYGYTF
TGTGCCATCTCTGGGGGGAACTATGGCTACACCTTC
>.|TRBJ1-5|TRBV7-9|.
CASSFDSQPQHF
TGTGCCAGCAGCTTTGACAGTCAGCCCCAGCATTTT
>.|TRBJ1-2|TRBV30|.
CAWSGGRGFGYTF
TGTGCCTGGAGTGGGGGCCGGGGGTTCGGCTACACCTTC
>.|TRBJ1-2|TRBV19|.
CASSLLAPSNYGYTF
TGTGCCAGTAGTCTTCTGGCACCTTCCAACTATGGCTACACCTTC
>.|TRBJ2-1|TRBV28|TRBD2
CASRIVTSDYNEQFF
TGTGCCAGTCGAATTGTGACTAGCGACTACAATGAGCAGTTCTTC
>.|TRBJ2-5|TRBV6-5|.
CASRASTGPQETQYF
TGTGCCAGCAGGGCCAGTACAGGGCCACAAGAGACCCAGTACTTC
>.|TRBJ2-2|TRBV7-9|.
CASSPHSGTGELFF
TGTGCCAGCAGCCCCCACTCGGGGACCGGGGAGCTGTTTTTT
>.|TRBJ1-6|TRBV12-3/TRBV12-4|.
CASREIYNSPLHF
TGTGCCAGCAGAGAGATCTATAATTCACCCCTCCACTTT
>.|TRBJ2-1|TRBV5-1|.
CASSLDPPDESPYNEQFF
TGCGCCAGCAGCTTGGACCCCCCAGATGAATCCCCCTACAATGAGCAGTTCTTC
>.|TRBJ2-5|TRBV28|TRBD1
CASALRGQRETQYF
TGTGCCAGCGCCCTCAGGGGGCAACGGGAGACCCAGTACTTC
>once|TRBJ1-4|TRBV19|.
CASSPRATNEKLFF
TGTGCCAGTAGCCCCAGGGCAACTAATGAAAAACTGTTTTTT
>.|TRBJ1-1|TRBV5-8|.
CARTNRERNTEAFF
TGTGCCAGGACAAACAGGGAAAGGAACACTGAAGCTTTCTTT
>.|TRBJ2-7|TRBV15|.
CATSTPAAISYEQYF
TGTGCCACCAGCACCCCCGCGGCTATCTCCTACGAGCAGTACTTC
>many|TRBJ2-1|TRBV11-2|TRBD1
CASSLEVLQGEYNEQFF
TGTGCCAGCAGCTTAGAGGTTCTACAGGGGGAATACAATGAGCAGTTCTTC
>once|TRBJ2-7|TRBV5-4|TRBD2
CASSFAGVYEQYF
TGTGCCAGCAGCTTCGCGGGAGTCTACGAGCAGTACTTC
>.|TRBJ1-4|TRBV13|.
CASSLGDNEKLFF
TGTGCCAGCAGCCTCGGAGATAATGAAAAACTGTTTTTT
>.|TRBJ2-3|TRBV29-1|.
CSVEGQVTDTQYF
TGCAGCGTTGAAGGTCAGGTCACAGATACGCAGTATTTT
>.|TRBJ2-7|TRBV12-5|TRBD2
CASGLPQGTSGRYEQYF
TGTGCTAGTGGTTTGCCTCAGGGGACTAGCGGCCGTTACGAGCAGTACTTC
>once|TRBJ2-7|TRBV5-1|TRBD1
CASRNRPGGTGEQYF
TGCGCCAGCAGAAATCGGCCAGGGGGCACAGGGGAGCAGTACTTC
>.|TRBJ1-5|TRBV28|.
CASSFLDRPNQPQHF
TGTGCCAGCAGTTTTCTCGACAGGCCCAATCAGCCCCAGCATTTT
>.|TRBJ1-2|TRBV5-1|TRBD1
CASSLERDSHGYTF
TGCGCCAGCAGCTTGGAAAGGGACAGTCATGGCTACACCTTC